This T cell receptor (beta chain) appears in the sequencing data of a study of CD8 T cells in Susac syndrome. Reverse transcription of roughly 0.5 to 1 ug RNA was carried out with random hexamers. TCRdb reprocessed the immunoSEQ multiplex PCR reads with MiXCR, giving one entry per CDR3 protein. The table shows 150,000 to 180,000 distinct CDR3 sequences, with nearly 97% occurring only once. Material for sequencing was CD8+ T cells from PBMCs. The sequence was obtained from a human donor with multiple sclerosis.

The DNA of the CDR3 is TGTGCCAGCAGCTTATCAGGAAGGATTTATGGCTACACCTTC. Translation: CASSLSGRIYGYTF. The chain is built from TRBV7-9 and TRBJ1-2; no clear D. The length of the CDR3 is 14 residues. V gave up 2 bases and J gave up 5 bases, with 12 bases separating them. The germline V gene has CDR1 SEHNR and CDR2 FQNEAQ (reference sequence).